This TCR beta chain came from a study of blood T cell repertoires in COVID-19. Germline CDR1 reads SGHDN; CDR2 reads FVKESK. This CDR3 is built from 15 residues. The V gene lost 0 bases and the J gene lost 3 bases, with 11 bases spanning the gap. Sequencing was performed with immunoSEQ multiplex PCR; in TCRdb, only in-frame clones are kept and a portion is missing. This table has roughly 130,000 clones, more than 60% appearing once. This clonotype originated in a man between 45 and 60 years old with acute or convalescent COVID-19. Sequencing was done on a sample of peripheral blood. The rearrangement uses TRBV14 and TRBJ1-2; D gene unclear. This CDR3 is CASSQDVRGYYGYTF. The CDR3 coding sequence is TGTGCCAGCAGCCAAGATGTTCGGGGTTACTATGGCTACACCTTC.